The source of this TCR beta chain is a study of shared clonotypes between healthy human individuals. Broader study findings: Only blood samples were collected, and tissue repertoires likely differ.

Donors included only healthy HIV-negative adults lacking recent acute infections or vaccinations. This clone was recorded once. Its target is not known. Using immunoSEQ multiplex PCR, the repertoire was profiled, and TCRdb retains in-frame clones only, with some absent. The sample yields 1.6 million or so clones, 95% to 97% seen once. CDR3 length: 15 amino acids. The germline V and J ends were trimmed by 3 bases and 1 base, with 12 bases remaining between them. The germline gives CDR1 WNHNN, CDR2 SYGVQD (reference sequence). Sample: naive CD4+ T cells sorted from blood. Subset noted: CD45RA+ positively selected. The chain has TRBV10-1 and TRBJ1-1; tentatively, D is TRBD1 (6 bases). The sequence was obtained from a man between 25 and 39 years old in good health. The CDR3 is CASSDQDRPNTEAFF. DNA of the CDR3: TGCGCCAGCAGTGACCAGGACAGACCGAACACTGAAGCTTTCTTT.